The sequence of this TCR beta chain was determined in a study of OX40 agonist ivuxolimab in advanced cancers. As for the study in general: Those enrolled were about 80% male, with a mean age of around 55 years and ages from 23 to 79.

Per the germline V gene, CDR1 is LNHNV and CDR2 is YYDKDF (reference sequence). The CDR3 covers 17 residues. V lost 0 bases, J lost 4 bases, and 10 bases stayed unmatched. Study findings and constraints: Also present in some nonresponders was a low level of normalized T-cell clonal expansion. In the 0.1 to 3.0 mg/kg range, CD4+ and CD8+ blood T cells had expanded clonally by week 6. People who partly responded at 0.1-3.0 mg/kg had some of the least clonal expansion seen.

Produced via immunoSEQ multiplex PCR; TCRdb's table is partial and in-frame only. The sample lists fewer than 90,000 clones, 86% occurring once. Concerning this clone itself: Its cognate antigen is unknown.

This chain connects TRBV15 to TRBJ2-5, with 8 nucleotides matching TRBD2. Sample: CD4+ or CD8+ T cells sorted from blood, taken in a trial of the OX40 agonist ivuxolimab. The sequence was obtained from an adult with an advanced solid tumor such as melanoma, head and neck, liver or kidney cancer. The CDR3 protein is CATSRESGLAGGETQYF. CDR3 nucleotides: TGTGCCACCAGCAGAGAGTCGGGGCTAGCGGGCGGAGAGACCCAGTACTTC.